This T cell receptor beta chain was recorded in a study of T-cell memory formation after mild COVID-19. Constant-segment primers and 5'RACE yielded cDNA libraries for TCR alpha and TCR beta, each carrying sample barcodes and UMIs. TCRdb re-called the 5' RACE reads with MiXCR, one entry per CDR3 protein. The sample holds 430,000 or so distinct CDR3 sequences, around 25% seen once. Study results and limitations: Clones contracting over day 15 to 85 were CD4/CD8 balanced, with later expanders leaning CD4+.

This clonotype was found a few times. The antigen remains unidentified. The germline V gene has CDR1 LGHDT and CDR2 YNNKEL (reference sequence). V lost 2 bases and J 5 bases, leaving 10 bases between the germline ends. The CDR3 spans 13 residues. Input material: PBMCs or a T cell subset sorted from them (not recorded which). This clonotype originated in an adult woman who had mild COVID-19 (a few samples of this study predate the infection). Cell type and time point are not known. The V gene is TRBV3-1, the J gene TRBJ2-7, with D perhaps TRBD2 (6 bases). CDR3 nucleotide sequence: TGTGCCAGCAGCCAACGACGGGGGAACGAGCAGTACTTC. This gives the protein CASSQRRGNEQYF.